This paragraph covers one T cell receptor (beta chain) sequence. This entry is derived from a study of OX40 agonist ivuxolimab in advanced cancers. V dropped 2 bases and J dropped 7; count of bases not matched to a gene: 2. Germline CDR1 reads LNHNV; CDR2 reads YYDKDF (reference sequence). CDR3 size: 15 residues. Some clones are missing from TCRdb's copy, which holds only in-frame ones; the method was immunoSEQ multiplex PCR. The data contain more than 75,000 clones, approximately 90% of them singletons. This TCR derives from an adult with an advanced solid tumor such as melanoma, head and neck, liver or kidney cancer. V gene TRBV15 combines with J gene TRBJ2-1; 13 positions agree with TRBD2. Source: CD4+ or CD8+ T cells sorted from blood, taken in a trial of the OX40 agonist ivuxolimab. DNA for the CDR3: TGTGCCACCAGCAGAAGGACTAGCGGGAGTAATGAGCAGTTCTTC. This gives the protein CATSRRTSGSNEQFF.